This TCR beta chain emerged from a study of blood T cell repertoires in COVID-19. The V end was cut by 2 bases, the J end by 1 base, with 17 bases between. CDR1 is LNHDA, CDR2 SQIVND, per germline (reference sequence). The CDR3 is made up of 17 amino acids. This clone came up once. Other DNA variants within this sample encode the same CDR3. Study processing details: The assay estimated nucleated cells by amplifying reference gene primers. The assay was immunoSEQ multiplex PCR, and TCRdb's table has in-frame clones only and misses some. V, J and clone size are taken as reported in that table, and D and trimming were inferred from the DNA itself. The sample comprises 68,000 or so clones, roughly 91% of which are singletons, and 6.6% rests with the top ten.

The source material was peripheral blood. This TCR was recovered from a man aged 50-60 years with active COVID-19. This sequence joins TRBV19 and TRBJ1-1, with a weak D call TRBD1 (5 bases). The CDR3 DNA sequence: TGTGCCAGTAGTATACGGGACTATCGGACATCGAACACTGAAGCTTTCTTT. Translation: CASSIRDYRTSNTEAFF.